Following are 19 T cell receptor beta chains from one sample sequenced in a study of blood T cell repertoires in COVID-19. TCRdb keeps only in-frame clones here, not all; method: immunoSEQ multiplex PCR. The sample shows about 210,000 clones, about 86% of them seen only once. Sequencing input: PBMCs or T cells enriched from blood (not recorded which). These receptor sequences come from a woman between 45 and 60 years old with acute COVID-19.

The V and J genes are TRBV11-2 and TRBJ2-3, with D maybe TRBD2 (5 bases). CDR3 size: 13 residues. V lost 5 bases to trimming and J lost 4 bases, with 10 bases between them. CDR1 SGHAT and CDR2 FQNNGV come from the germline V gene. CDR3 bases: TGTGCCAGCAGCCCCGCAGCGGCAGATACGCAGTATTTT. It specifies CASSPAAADTQYF.

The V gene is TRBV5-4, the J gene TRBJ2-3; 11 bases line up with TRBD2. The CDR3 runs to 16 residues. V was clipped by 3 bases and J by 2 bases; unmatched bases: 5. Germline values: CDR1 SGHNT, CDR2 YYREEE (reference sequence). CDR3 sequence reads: CASSYTSGGFTDTQYF. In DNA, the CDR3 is TGTGCCAGCAGCTATACTAGCGGGGGCTTCACAGATACGCAGTATTTT.

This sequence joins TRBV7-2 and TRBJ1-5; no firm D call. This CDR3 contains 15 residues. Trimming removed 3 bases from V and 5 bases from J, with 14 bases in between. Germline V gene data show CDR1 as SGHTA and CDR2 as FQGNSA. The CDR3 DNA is TGTGCCAGCAGCTTCCGGGGTGGGGTAGATCAGCCCCAGCATTTT. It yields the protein CASSFRGGVDQPQHF.

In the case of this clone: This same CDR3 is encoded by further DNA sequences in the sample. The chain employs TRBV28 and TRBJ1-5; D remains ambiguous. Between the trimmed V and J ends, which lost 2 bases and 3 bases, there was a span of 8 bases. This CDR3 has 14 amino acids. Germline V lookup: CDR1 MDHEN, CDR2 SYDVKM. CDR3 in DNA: TGTGCCAGCAGTTTACAGTCAGTCAATCAGCCCCAGCATTTT. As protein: CASSLQSVNQPQHF.

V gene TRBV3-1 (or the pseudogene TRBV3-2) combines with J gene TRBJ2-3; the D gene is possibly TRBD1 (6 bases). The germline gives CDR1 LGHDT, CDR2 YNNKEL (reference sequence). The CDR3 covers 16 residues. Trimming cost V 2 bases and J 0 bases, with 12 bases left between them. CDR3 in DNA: TGTGCCAGCAGCCAAACAACGGGACACAGCACAGATACGCAGTATTTT. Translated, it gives CASSQTTGHSTDTQYF.

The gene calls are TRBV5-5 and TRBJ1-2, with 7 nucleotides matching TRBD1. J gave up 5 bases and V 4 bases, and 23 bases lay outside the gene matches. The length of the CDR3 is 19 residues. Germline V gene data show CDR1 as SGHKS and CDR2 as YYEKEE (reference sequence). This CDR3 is CASSPNTGVARSGNYGYTF. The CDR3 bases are TGTGCCAGCAGCCCCAACACAGGGGTTGCCCGTTCTGGGAATTATGGCTACACCTTC.

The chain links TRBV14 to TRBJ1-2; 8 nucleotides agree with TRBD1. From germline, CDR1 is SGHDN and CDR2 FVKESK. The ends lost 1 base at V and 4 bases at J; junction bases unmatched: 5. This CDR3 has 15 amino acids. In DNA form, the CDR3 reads TGTGCCAGCAGCCAAGGGGACAGGCCCCTCTATGGCTACACCTTC. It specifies CASSQGDRPLYGYTF.

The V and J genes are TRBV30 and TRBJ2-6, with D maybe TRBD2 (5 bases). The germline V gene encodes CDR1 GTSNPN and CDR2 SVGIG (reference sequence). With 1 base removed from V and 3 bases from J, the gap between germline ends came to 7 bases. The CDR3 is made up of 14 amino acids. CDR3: CAWSESGGANVLTF. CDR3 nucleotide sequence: TGTGCCTGGAGTGAGAGCGGTGGGGCCAACGTCCTGACTTTC.

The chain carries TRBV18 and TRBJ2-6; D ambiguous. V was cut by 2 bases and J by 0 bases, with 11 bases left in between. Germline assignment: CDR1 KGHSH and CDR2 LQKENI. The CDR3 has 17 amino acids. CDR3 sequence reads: CASSPILVISGANVLTF. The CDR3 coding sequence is TGTGCCAGCTCACCAATCTTAGTTATCTCTGGGGCCAACGTCCTGACTTTC.

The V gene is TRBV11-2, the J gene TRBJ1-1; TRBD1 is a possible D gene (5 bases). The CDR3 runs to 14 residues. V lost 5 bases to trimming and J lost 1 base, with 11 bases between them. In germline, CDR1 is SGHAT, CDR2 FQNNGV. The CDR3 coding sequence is TGTGCCAGCAGCCCACAGGCGGCGAACACTGAAGCTTTCTTT. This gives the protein CASSPQAANTEAFF.

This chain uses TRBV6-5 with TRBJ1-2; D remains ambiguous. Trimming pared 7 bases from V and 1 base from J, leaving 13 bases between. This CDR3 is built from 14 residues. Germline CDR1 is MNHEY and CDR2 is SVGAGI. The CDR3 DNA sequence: TGTGCCAGCACCCCAGGCGTGGGTAACTATGGCTACACCTTC. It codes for CASTPGVGNYGYTF.

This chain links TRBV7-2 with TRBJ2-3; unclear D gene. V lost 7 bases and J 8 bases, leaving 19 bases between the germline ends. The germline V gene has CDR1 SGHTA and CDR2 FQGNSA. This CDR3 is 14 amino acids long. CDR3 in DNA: TGTGCCAGCACCTCCGGAGCGACCTCAGCTACGCAGTATTTT. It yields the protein CASTSGATSATQYF.

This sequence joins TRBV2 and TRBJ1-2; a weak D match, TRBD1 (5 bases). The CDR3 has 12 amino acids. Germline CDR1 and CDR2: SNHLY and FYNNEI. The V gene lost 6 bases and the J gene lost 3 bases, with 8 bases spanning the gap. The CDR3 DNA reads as TGTGCCAGCAGAGGGGAAGACTATGGCTACACCTTC. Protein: CASRGEDYGYTF.

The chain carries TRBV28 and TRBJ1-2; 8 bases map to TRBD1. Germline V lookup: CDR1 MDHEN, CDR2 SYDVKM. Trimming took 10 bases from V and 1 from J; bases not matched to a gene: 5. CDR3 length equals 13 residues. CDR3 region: CANARGLNYGYTF. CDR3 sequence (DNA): TGTGCCAACGCCAGGGGGCTTAACTATGGCTACACCTTC.

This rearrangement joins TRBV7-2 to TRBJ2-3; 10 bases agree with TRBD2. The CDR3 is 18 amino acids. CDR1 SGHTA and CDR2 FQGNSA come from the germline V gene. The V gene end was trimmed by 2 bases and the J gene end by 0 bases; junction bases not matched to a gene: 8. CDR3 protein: CASSLKFPAGGSTDTQYF. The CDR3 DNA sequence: TGTGCCAGCAGCTTAAAGTTTCCAGCGGGGGGGAGCACAGATACGCAGTATTTT.

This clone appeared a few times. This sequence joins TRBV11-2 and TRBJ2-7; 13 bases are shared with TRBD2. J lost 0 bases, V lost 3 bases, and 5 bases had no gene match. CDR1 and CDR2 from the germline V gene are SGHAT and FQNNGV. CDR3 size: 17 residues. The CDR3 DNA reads TGTGCCAGCAGCTTGACTAGCGGGGGGATCAGCTCCTACGAGCAGTACTTC. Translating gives CASSLTSGGISSYEQYF.

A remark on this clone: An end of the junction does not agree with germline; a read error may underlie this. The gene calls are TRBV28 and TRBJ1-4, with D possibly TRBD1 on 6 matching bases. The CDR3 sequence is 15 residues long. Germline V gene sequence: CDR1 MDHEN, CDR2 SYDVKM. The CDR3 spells CASSQTVTGTRELFF. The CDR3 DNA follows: TGTGCCAGCAGCCAAACTGTTACAGGGACCAGGGAACTTTTTTTT.

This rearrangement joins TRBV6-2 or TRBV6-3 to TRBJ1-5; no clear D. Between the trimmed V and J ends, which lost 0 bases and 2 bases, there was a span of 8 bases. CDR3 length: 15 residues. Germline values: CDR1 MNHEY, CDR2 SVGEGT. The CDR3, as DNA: TGTGCCAGCAGTTACTCGTTACATCGCAATCAGCCCCAGCATTTT. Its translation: CASSYSLHRNQPQHF.

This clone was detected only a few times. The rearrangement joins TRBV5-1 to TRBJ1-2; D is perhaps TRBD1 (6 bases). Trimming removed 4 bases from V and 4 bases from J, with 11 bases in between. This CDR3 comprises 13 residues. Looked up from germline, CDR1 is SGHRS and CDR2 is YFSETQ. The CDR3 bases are TGCGCCAGCAGCCCCGACAGGACCTATGGCTACACCTTC. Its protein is CASSPDRTYGYTF. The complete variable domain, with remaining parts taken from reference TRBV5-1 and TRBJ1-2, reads KAGVTQTPRYLIKTRGQQVTLSCSPISGHRSVSWYQQTPGQGLQFLFEYFSETQRNKGNFPGRFSGRQFSNSRSEMNVSTLELGDSALYLCASSPDRTYGYTFGSGTRLTVV.